These 26 T cell receptor beta chains were all obtained from the same sample, sequenced in a study of T cells in Graves' hyperthyroidism and ophthalmopathy. Template material for amplifying TCR beta CDR3 regions consisted of RNA transcripts. HTBI primers were the set used in a first-round RT-PCR of the TCR CDR3. TCRdb reprocessed the multiplex PCR reads with MiXCR, giving one entry per CDR3 protein. Seen here are about 560,000 distinct CDR3 sequences, 13% to 15% observed once, and the top ten hold roughly 13%. The sample was blood. The receptors derive from a woman aged 40 to 55 with Graves' hyperthyroidism.

This clonotype has only a few counts. This sequence joins TRBV4-2 and TRBJ2-3, with 9 bases fitting TRBD2. Germline V CDR1 and CDR2: LGHNA, YNFKEQ. With V trimmed by 1 base and J by 6 bases, 5 bases remained unmatched. The CDR3 totals 15 residues. Here the CDR3 DNA reads TGTGCCAGCAGCCAAGGTGGTAGCGGGAGTGATACGCAGTATTTT. Translation: CASSQGGSGSDTQYF.

This clonotype was counted ten times or more. The chain employs TRBV28 and TRBJ2-1; D gene uncertain. V was pared by 6 bases and J by 8 bases, with 17 bases between. This CDR3 has 14 amino acids. Germline CDR1 is MDHEN and CDR2 is SYDVKM. Here the CDR3 reads CASRFALQVDEQFF. CDR3 nucleotide sequence: TGTGCCAGCAGGTTCGCACTGCAGGTCGATGAGCAGTTCTTC.

This clonotype occurred a few times. This rearrangement joins TRBV28 to TRBJ2-3; TRBD1 is a possible D gene (5 bases). Trimming pared 8 bases from V and 4 bases from J, leaving 13 bases between. Germline CDR1 and CDR2: MDHEN and SYDVKM. The length of the CDR3 is 13 residues. The CDR3 region has the DNA TGTGCCAGCGGCCTCAGGGTCGCAGATACGCAGTATTTT. Amino acid sequence: CASGLRVADTQYF.

The table lists this clonotype with many counts. The chain carries TRBV5-1 and TRBJ2-1, with D possibly called TRBD1 or TRBD2 (6 bases each). Trimming shortened V by 7 bases and J by 4 bases, and 15 bases separated the two germline ends. The CDR3 sequence is 14 residues long. Germline V lookup: CDR1 SGHRS, CDR2 YFSETQ. The CDR3: CASYLGGGYNEQFF. The CDR3 DNA follows: TGCGCCAGCTATCTCGGGGGCGGGTACAATGAGCAGTTCTTC.

This clonotype showed up many times. The chain is built from TRBV20-1 and TRBJ2-1; TRBD1 matches 9 bases. The CDR3 runs 15 residues. From germline, CDR1 is DFQATT and CDR2 SNEGSKA (reference sequence). J was trimmed by 2 bases and V by 4 bases; bases with no gene match: 6. The CDR3 DNA follows: TGCAGTGCTATTACCGGGACAGGGCCCTACAATGAGCAGTTCTTC. Translating it yields CSAITGTGPYNEQFF.

This clonotype was counted only a few times. CDR3 bases: TGTGCCAGCAGCCAAGATGGACAGGGAGGGACTGAAGCTTTCTTT. Translating gives CASSQDGQGGTEAFF. This sequence joins TRBV4-2 and TRBJ1-1; 8 bases map to TRBD1. The CDR3 sequence is 15 residues long. In germline, CDR1 is LGHNA, CDR2 YNFKEQ. With 0 bases clipped from V and 5 bases from J, the junction kept 5 bases outside the gene matches.

This clonotype was seen ten or more times. J is TRBJ2-5 and V is TRBV6-1, with 7 bases fitting TRBD2. The germline V gene has CDR1 MNHNS and CDR2 SASEGT. V dropped 6 bases and J dropped 0; count of bases not matched to a gene: 7. The CDR3 covers 15 residues. The chain's CDR3 is CASRRASGDQETQYF. The CDR3 DNA reads TGTGCCAGCAGGCGGGCTAGCGGAGACCAAGAGACCCAGTACTTC.

This chain connects TRBV10-3 to TRBJ2-6; D call uncertain. The CDR3 length is 16 residues. Trimming removed 1 base from V and 0 bases from J, with 7 bases in between. Looked up from germline, CDR1 is ENHRY and CDR2 is SYGVKD. CDR3 bases: TGTGCCATCAGTGAGTTGGCAGGCTCTGGGGCCAACGTCCTGACTTTC. It encodes CAISELAGSGANVLTF.

The table lists this clonotype with many counts. The genes are TRBV2 and TRBJ2-7, with TRBD1 matching 9 bases. CDR3 length: 14 amino acids. The junction had 8 bases not matched to a gene; V was cut back by 6 bases and J by 5 bases. Germline V lookup: CDR1 SNHLY, CDR2 FYNNEI. The CDR3 here is CASRNGQGRHEQYF. The DNA of the CDR3 is TGTGCCAGCAGAAACGGACAGGGGCGACACGAGCAGTACTTC.

This sequence joins TRBV10-3 and TRBJ1-5; D not resolved. The CDR3 has 12 residues. Between the trimmed V and J ends, which lost 0 bases and 4 bases, there was a span of 1 base. Per germline, CDR1 ENHRY and CDR2 SYGVKD. The CDR3 spells CAISESNQPQHF. In nucleotides, the CDR3 is TGTGCCATCAGTGAGTCGAATCAGCCCCAGCATTTT.

This clonotype was counted many times. The chain joins TRBV27 to TRBJ2-5, with 14 bases matching TRBD2. Germline values: CDR1 MNHEY, CDR2 SMNVEV (reference sequence). The CDR3 is 16 residues long. After removal of 5 bases from V and 5 bases from J, the junction contained 7 bases not matched to a gene. This chain's CDR3 is CASSPRTSGRLETQYF. Written as DNA, the CDR3 is TGTGCCAGCAGTCCACGGACTAGCGGGAGGTTGGAGACCCAGTACTTC.

The rearrangement links TRBV5-4 to TRBJ1-1, with a weak D call TRBD1 (5 bases). The CDR3 consists of 14 residues. Between the trimmed V and J ends, which lost 5 bases and 3 bases, there was a span of 14 bases. The germline gives CDR1 SGHNT, CDR2 YYREEE (reference sequence). Here the CDR3 reads CASSLRTGHTEAFF. The CDR3 DNA follows: TGTGCCAGCAGTCTGCGCACGGGGCACACTGAAGCTTTCTTT.

This clonotype was detected many times. This chain joins TRBV30 and TRBJ1-4; no clear D gene. The germline V gene encodes CDR1 GTSNPN and CDR2 SVGIG (reference sequence). With 6 bases removed from V and 5 bases from J, the gap between germline ends came to 16 bases. The CDR3 consists of 14 residues. CDR3 protein: CACPRTAKNEKLFF. CDR3 in DNA: TGTGCCTGCCCCCGGACCGCAAAAAATGAAAAACTGTTTTTT.

The chain has TRBV4-1 and TRBJ2-5; 9 bases match TRBD2. Germline lookup yields CDR1 MGHRA and CDR2 YSYEKL. With V trimmed by 0 bases and J by 1 base, 3 bases remained unmatched. CDR3 length equals 16 residues. CDR3 sequence reads: CASSQERTSAQETQYF. As DNA, the CDR3 is TGCGCCAGCAGCCAAGAAAGGACTAGCGCCCAAGAGACCCAGTACTTC.

The chain joins TRBV20-1 to TRBJ2-7, with D possibly being TRBD1 or TRBD2 (5 bases each). The CDR3 is 12 amino acids. CDR1 and CDR2 (germline): DFQATT, SNEGSKA (reference sequence). Trimming removed 2 bases at V and 6 bases at J, with 11 bases between. CDR3 bases: TGCAGTGCTAGACCCCAGGGAGCCGAGCAGTACTTC. Translation: CSARPQGAEQYF.

V is TRBV12-3 or TRBV12-4 and J is TRBJ2-5; D is tentatively TRBD1 or TRBD2 (6 bases each). The length of the CDR3 is 13 residues. CDR3 nucleotide sequence: TGTGCTACACGTACACTAGGGGGGGAGACCCAGTACTTC. The encoded protein is CATRTLGGETQYF.

The chain combines TRBV9 with TRBJ1-2; D is possibly TRBD1 (6 bases). Between the trimmed V and J ends, which lost 4 bases and 5 bases, there was a span of 12 bases. The CDR3 length is 13 residues. Germline values: CDR1 SGDLS, CDR2 YYNGEE. The CDR3 protein is CASSSTGSYGYTF. CDR3 nucleotides: TGTGCCAGCAGCTCTACAGGGTCTTATGGCTACACCTTC.

The rearrangement joins TRBV19 to TRBJ1-1; TRBD1 matches at 7 bases. CDR3 length: 15 residues. The trim removed 1 base at V and 4 bases at J, leaving 6 bases unmatched. Per germline, CDR1 LNHDA and CDR2 SQIVND (reference sequence). The CDR3 protein is CASSIVGTETTEAFF. The CDR3 nucleotides are TGTGCCAGTAGTATAGTGGGGACAGAGACCACTGAAGCTTTCTTT. Filled out from reference TRBV19 and TRBJ1-1, the complete variable domain reads DGGITQSPKYLFRKEGQNVTLSCEQNLNHDAMYWYRQDPGQGLRLIYYSQIVNDFQKGDIAEGYSVSREKKESFPLTVTSAQKNPTAFYLCASSIVGTETTEAFFGQGTRLTVV.

This clonotype appeared many times. This chain connects TRBV28 to TRBJ2-1; D could derive from TRBD1 or TRBD2 (6 bases each). The CDR3 is 16 residues long. V lost 5 bases and J lost 2, with 16 bases in between. CDR1 and CDR2 (germline): MDHEN, SYDVKM. Here the CDR3 reads CASSPKGGEAYNEQFF. The CDR3, as DNA: TGTGCCAGCAGTCCCAAGGGGGGAGAGGCCTACAATGAGCAGTTCTTC.

The chain uses TRBV12-3 or TRBV12-4 and TRBJ2-3; 10 nucleotides agree with TRBD2. The trim removed 3 bases at V and 1 base at J, leaving 7 bases unmatched. CDR3 size: 17 residues. CDR3 nucleotide sequence: TGTGCCAGCAGTTTTTTCCTAGCGGGGGTAGGCACAGATACGCAGTATTTT. Protein product: CASSFFLAGVGTDTQYF.

The sample holds many counts of this clonotype. The chain joins TRBV3-1 to TRBJ2-2; D not resolved. The germline V gene encodes CDR1 LGHDT and CDR2 YNNKEL (reference sequence). The CDR3 consists of 14 residues. Trimming took 3 bases from V and 2 from J, leaving 7 bases between them. CDR3 amino acids: CASSQVLNTGELFF. The DNA for the CDR3 is TGTGCCAGCAGCCAGGTTCTCAACACCGGGGAGCTGTTTTTT. The full variable domain, in which reference TRBV3-1 and TRBJ2-2 provide the parts outside the CDR3, is DTAVSQTPKYLVTQMGNDKSIKCEQNLGHDTMYWYKQDSKKFLKIMFSYNNKELIINETVPNRFSPKSPDKAHLNLHINSLELGDSAVYFCASSQVLNTGELFFGEGSRLTVL.

This clonotype showed up just once. It may be a read error: a sequence one base away is much more abundant. The rearrangement links TRBV6-1 to TRBJ2-2; 7 bases are shared with TRBD2. CDR3 length equals 14 residues. CDR1 and CDR2 (germline): MNHNS, SASEGT. The CDR3: CASALEGGTGELLF. The DNA for the CDR3 is TGTGCCAGCGCCCTCGAGGGAGGGACCGGGGAGCTGCTTTTT.

This clonotype has ten or more counts. J is TRBJ1-3 and V is TRBV19, with D unresolved. CDR3 size: 14 residues. V shed 7 bases and J shed 3 bases, with 13 bases lying between them. Germline values: CDR1 LNHDA, CDR2 SQIVND (reference sequence). The CDR3 sequence: CASTQREFGNTIYF. The CDR3 coding sequence is TGTGCCAGTACCCAACGGGAGTTTGGAAACACCATATATTTT.

There are many counts of this clonotype. The chain uses TRBV6-1 and TRBJ2-1; TRBD2 matches at 8 bases. J lost 2 bases, V lost 3 bases, and 3 bases had no gene match. Germline CDR1 and CDR2: MNHNS and SASEGT. There are 15 residues in the CDR3. CDR3 in DNA: TGTGCCAGCAGTGATACTAGCGGAACCTACAATGAGCAGTTCTTC. It encodes CASSDTSGTYNEQFF.

With respect to this clonotype: A much larger clone lies a single base off, so this may be a read error. This chain uses TRBV30 with TRBJ2-5; D is uncertain. CDR1 GTSNPN and CDR2 SVGIG come from the germline V gene (reference sequence). The CDR3 is 15 residues long. The CDR3 region has the DNA TGTGCCTGGAGTTCAACTTGGCCCCACCAAGAGGCCCAGTACTTC. Protein: CAWSSTWPHQEAQYF.

Only a few counts were recorded for this clonotype. The germline gene is not matched at one end of the junction; a read error may be the cause. J is TRBJ2-1 and V is TRBV7-9; 9 nucleotides match TRBD2. Germline CDR1 and CDR2: SEHNR and FQNEAQ (reference sequence). The CDR3 is made up of 16 amino acids. The CDR3 region has the DNA TGTGCCAGCAGTTTAGGCTTAGCGGGAGTTTACAATGAGCAGTTCTTC. Its protein product is CASSLGLAGVYNEQFF.